This entry lists 11 T cell receptor beta chains sequenced from one sample in a study of blood T cell repertoires in COVID-19. The repertoire was sequenced with immunoSEQ multiplex PCR; TCRdb's copy has only in-frame clones and lacks some. The table lists 100,000 to 120,000 clones, about four fifths of them singletons. Specimen: peripheral blood. These receptors were taken from a man older than 75 with acute or convalescent COVID-19.

As regards this clone: The identical CDR3 is also encoded by other nucleotide sequences in the sample. The J gene is TRBJ1-6, the V gene TRBV11-2; 11 nucleotides agree with TRBD1. Germline V gene sequence: CDR1 SGHAT, CDR2 FQNNGV. The CDR3 loop spans 16 amino acids. The junction had 3 bases not matched to a gene; V was cut back by 2 bases and J by 6 bases. The CDR3 DNA reads as TGTGCCAGCAGCTTAACCGGGACAGGGGGTAATTCACCCCTCCACTTT. Protein sequence: CASSLTGTGGNSPLHF.

The V and J genes are TRBV18 and TRBJ1-4; tentatively, D is TRBD1 (5 bases). The CDR3 covers 16 residues. The germline V gene encodes CDR1 KGHSH and CDR2 LQKENI. V was clipped by 3 bases and J by 4 bases, with 15 bases between them. The CDR3 region has the DNA TGTGCCAGCTCACCCTCGAGATGGGGGGGTAATGAAAAACTGTTTTTT. Protein sequence: CASSPSRWGGNEKLFF.

The chain joins TRBV7-9 to TRBJ1-6, with 8 positions matching TRBD1. Germline V gives CDR1 SEHNR, CDR2 FQNEAQ (reference sequence). With 3 bases clipped from V and 6 bases from J, the junction kept 1 base outside the gene matches. The CDR3 length is 14 residues. DNA of the CDR3: TGTGCCAGCAGCTTTGGACAGGGTAATTCACCCCTCCACTTT. Its protein product is CASSFGQGNSPLHF.

This clone was counted between two and nine times. The rearrangement links TRBV5-1 to TRBJ2-1; 10 nucleotides align to TRBD2. The germline V gene has CDR1 SGHRS and CDR2 YFSETQ. This CDR3 spans 17 amino acids. V was clipped by 4 bases and J by 4 bases; unmatched bases: 11. CDR3 region: CASSPWTSGSYYNEQFF. CDR3 nucleotides: TGCGCCAGCAGCCCTTGGACTAGCGGTTCCTATTACAATGAGCAGTTCTTC.

The V gene is TRBV19, the J gene TRBJ2-2; 8 positions match TRBD1. This CDR3 contains 13 residues. J lost 7 bases, V lost 6 bases, and 4 bases had no gene match. The V gene's germline CDR1 is LNHDA and CDR2 SQIVND (reference sequence). The CDR3 DNA sequence: TGTGCCAGTAGGGACAGGGCTGGCGGGGAGCTGTTTTTT. This sequence encodes CASRDRAGGELFF.

The CDR3, as DNA: TGTGCCAGCAGAGGAACAGGGGGAAAGCCCCAGCATTTT. This gives the protein CASRGTGGKPQHF. The chain carries TRBV28 and TRBJ1-5; TRBD1 agrees at 8 bases. The germline V gene has CDR1 MDHEN and CDR2 SYDVKM. This CDR3 comprises 13 residues. Germline trimming cut 6 bases from V and 8 bases from J; bases unmatched to any gene: 6.

The CDR3: CASIDRDGMKQFF. In DNA, the CDR3 is TGTGCCAGCATCGACAGAGATGGCATGAAACAGTTCTTC. The chain has TRBV6-5 and TRBJ2-1; D is possibly TRBD1 (5 bases). The germline V and J ends were trimmed by 7 bases and 13 bases, with 20 bases remaining between them. This CDR3 region has 13 residues. Germline CDR1 reads MNHEY; CDR2 reads SVGAGI.

Of note for this clone: This sample includes further DNA sequences coding for the same CDR3. The rearrangement uses TRBV9 and TRBJ2-1, with a tentative D call TRBD1 (5 bases). There are 14 residues in the CDR3. Germline-derived CDR1 and CDR2 are SGDLS and YYNGEE. V was trimmed by 0 bases and J by 3 bases, leaving 7 bases between them. CDR3 loop: CASSVGDSYNEQFF. CDR3 nucleotide sequence: TGTGCCAGCAGCGTAGGTGACAGCTACAATGAGCAGTTCTTC.

The chain recombines TRBV7-3 with TRBJ2-2, with D possibly matching TRBD1 (5 bases). Germline V gene data show CDR1 as SGHTA and CDR2 as FQGTGA. The CDR3 spans 17 residues. V dropped 0 bases and J dropped 0 bases, with 11 bases sitting between them. The CDR3 nucleotides are TGTGCCAGCAGCTTAACGTCAGGGAACGCGAACACCGGGGAGCTGTTTTTT. This gives the protein CASSLTSGNANTGELFF.

The chain carries TRBV6-5 and TRBJ1-1; D is unclear. The CDR3 spans 15 residues. Germline-derived CDR1 and CDR2 are MNHEY and SVGAGI. Trimming cost V 2 bases and J 4 bases, with 14 bases left between them. CDR3 sequence reads: CASSYALGGPTEAFF. CDR3 DNA sequence: TGTGCCAGCAGTTACGCCCTGGGAGGCCCCACTGAAGCTTTCTTT.

This clone has just one count. The gene calls are TRBV6-2 or TRBV6-3 and TRBJ2-7, with D possibly being TRBD1 (6 bases). Germline assignment: CDR1 MNHEY and CDR2 SVGEGT. The CDR3 is 13 residues long. V was trimmed by 5 bases and J by 3 bases, leaving 11 bases between them. In DNA form, the CDR3 reads TGTGCCAGCAGTGCGACAGGAGGCTACGAGCAGTACTTC. This sequence encodes CASSATGGYEQYF.